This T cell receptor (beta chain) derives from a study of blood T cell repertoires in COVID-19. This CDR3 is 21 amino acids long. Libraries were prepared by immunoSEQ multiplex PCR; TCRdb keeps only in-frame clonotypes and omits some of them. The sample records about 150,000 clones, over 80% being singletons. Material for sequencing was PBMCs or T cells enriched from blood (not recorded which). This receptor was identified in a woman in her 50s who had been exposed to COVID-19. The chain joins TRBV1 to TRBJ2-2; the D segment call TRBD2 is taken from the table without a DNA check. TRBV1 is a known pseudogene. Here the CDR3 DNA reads TGCACCAGCAGCCAGCCGTACATAGCGGTAGGGCCCCGCGTTGACACCGGGGAGCTGTTTTTT. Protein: CTSSQPYIAVGPRVDTGELFF.